These 11 T cell receptor beta chains originate from one sample sequenced in a study of blood T cell repertoires in COVID-19. TCRdb's copy holds only in-frame clones and misses some; the assay was immunoSEQ multiplex PCR. The sample carries around 480,000 clones, approximately 89% recorded once. Sequenced input: peripheral blood. The receptors derive from a woman aged 45-65 years with COVID-19, enrolled during active disease.

The table lists this clone with a few counts. The chain carries TRBV11-2 and TRBJ2-3; a possible D gene is TRBD2 (6 bases). Deletions cut 6 bases from V and 7 bases from J, with 17 bases between. Germline V lookup: CDR1 SGHAT, CDR2 FQNNGV. This CDR3 contains 14 residues. The DNA of the CDR3 is TGTGCCAGCAGTTCGGGACTCTCGACGTATACGCAGTATTTT. Translated, it gives CASSSGLSTYTQYF.

V gene TRBV2 combines with J gene TRBJ2-3, with TRBD2 matching 7 bases. This CDR3 is built from 14 residues. V lost 6 bases, J lost 4 bases, and 7 bases stayed unmatched. Germline V CDR1 and CDR2: SNHLY, FYNNEI. CDR3 sequence: CASSPLASADTQYF. In DNA, the CDR3 is TGTGCCAGCAGCCCACTAGCGTCTGCAGATACGCAGTATTTT. Full variable domain (missing parts from reference TRBV2 and TRBJ2-3): EPEVTQTPSHQVTQMGQEVILRCVPISNHLYFYWYRQILGQKVEFLVSFYNNEISEKSEIFDDQFSVERPDGSNFTLKIRSTKLEDSAMYFCASSPLASADTQYFGPGTRLTVL.

This sequence joins TRBV9 and TRBJ1-3; D might be TRBD1 (5 bases). V was trimmed by 0 bases and J by 4 bases, leaving 20 bases between them. CDR1 is SGDLS, CDR2 YYNGEE, per germline. The CDR3 runs 18 residues. The chain's CDR3 is CASSVGRGATESGNTIYF. In DNA form, the CDR3 reads TGTGCCAGCAGCGTAGGGAGGGGAGCGACAGAGTCCGGAAACACCATATATTTT.

CDR3 bases: TGTGCCAGCGGATCGACTGCGCGCAATCAGCCCCAGCATTTT. Protein product: CASGSTARNQPQHF. This rearrangement joins TRBV27 to TRBJ1-5; D is undetermined. CDR1 and CDR2 from the germline V gene are MNHEY and SMNVEV (reference sequence). Trimming shortened V by 8 bases and J by 2 bases, and 13 bases separated the two germline ends. This CDR3 has 14 amino acids.

V usage is TRBV25-1 and J usage is TRBJ2-1; D is possibly TRBD2 (6 bases). Trimming pared 1 base from V and 6 bases from J, leaving 10 bases between. The germline gives CDR1 MGHDK, CDR2 SYGVNS. The CDR3 spans 14 residues. The CDR3 is CASSEWISGNEQFF. CDR3 nucleotide sequence: TGTGCCAGCAGTGAATGGATTAGCGGCAATGAGCAGTTCTTC.

V usage is TRBV28 and J usage is TRBJ1-5; 8 nucleotides match TRBD1. With 7 bases clipped from V and 7 bases from J, the junction kept 9 bases outside the gene matches. The germline V gene has CDR1 MDHEN and CDR2 SYDVKM. The CDR3 is 14 amino acids. This CDR3 reads CASIATGGLQPQHF. In DNA, the CDR3 is TGTGCCAGCATCGCTACAGGGGGATTACAGCCCCAGCATTTT.

V usage is TRBV11-3 and J usage is TRBJ2-7; D is ambiguous. The CDR3 contains 13 residues. Trimming took off 1 base at V and 2 bases at J, with 6 bases between the two ends. CDR1 is SGHNT and CDR2 is YENEEA in the germline V gene. The CDR3 loop is CASSLGLTYEQYF. CDR3 DNA sequence: TGTGCCAGCAGCTTAGGGCTGACCTACGAGCAGTACTTC. The full variable domain, its missing parts supplied by reference TRBV11-3 and TRBJ2-7, is EAGVVQSPRYKIIEKKQPVAFWCNPISGHNTLYWYLQNLGQGPELLIRYENEEAVDDSQLPKDRFSAERLKGVDSTLKIQPAELGDSAVYLCASSLGLTYEQYFGPGTRLTVT.

The CDR3 nucleotides are TGTGCCAGCAGCCCCGGGGTTCCGACGACAGATACGCAGTATTTT. It codes for CASSPGVPTTDTQYF. The gene calls are TRBV6-5 and TRBJ2-3, with TRBD2 as a possible D gene (5 bases). The CDR3 length is 15 residues. CDR1 is MNHEY, CDR2 SVGAGI, per germline. Trimming took 6 bases from V and 3 from J, leaving 16 bases between them.

The chain links TRBV6-5 to TRBJ1-1, with D perhaps TRBD1 (5 bases). This CDR3 contains 15 residues. Germline V lookup: CDR1 MNHEY, CDR2 SVGAGI. The V end was cut by 4 bases, the J end by 5 bases, with 17 bases between. The CDR3 is CASSSPLGVETEAFF. Here the CDR3 DNA reads TGTGCCAGCAGTTCACCCTTAGGGGTTGAAACTGAAGCTTTCTTT.

This chain links TRBV7-9 with TRBJ2-5, with 12 positions matching TRBD2. Germline V gives CDR1 SEHNR, CDR2 FQNEAQ (reference sequence). The V gene end was trimmed by 5 bases and the J gene end by 5 bases; junction bases not matched to a gene: 9. CDR3 length: 16 residues. The CDR3 spells CASSPLGLAGLETQYF. The CDR3 region has the DNA TGTGCCAGCAGCCCCCTAGGACTAGCGGGGCTGGAGACCCAGTACTTC.

This sequence joins TRBV7-9 and TRBJ1-4; D is perhaps TRBD1 (6 bases). V was pared by 5 bases and J by 5 bases, with 18 bases between. The CDR3 contains 16 residues. Germline CDR1 reads SEHNR; CDR2 reads FQNEAQ (reference sequence). CDR3 sequence: CASSPLMTGPNEKLFF. CDR3 DNA: TGTGCCAGCAGCCCTTTGATGACAGGACCCAATGAAAAACTGTTTTTT.